Sequencing of this T cell receptor (beta chain) was carried out in a study of cytomegalovirus exposure and HLA in healthy donors. Comment on this clone: The antigen is not known.

Study-wide findings and caveats: As confirmed in vitro, a few CMV-associated chains were specific for CMV antigens.

The validation cohort, a group of 120 subjects, included the donors and was separate from the roughly 670-subject first cohort. Measured with immunoSEQ multiplex PCR; TCRdb has only the in-frame clones, and not every one. The profile shows 200,000 to 250,000 clones, around nine tenths of them singletons. V was clipped by 6 bases and J by 2 bases, with 19 bases between them. There are 16 residues in the CDR3. CDR1 and CDR2 (germline): MNHEY, SMNVEV (reference sequence). The clonotype was recovered from a woman in her late teens or twenties in good health and CMV-seronegative. The specimen sequenced was PBMCs. The rearrangement joins TRBV27 to TRBJ1-1; D is perhaps TRBD1 (5 bases). The CDR3 DNA reads as TGTGCCAGCAGCCGGGGACTCATGGTTCTAAACACTGAAGCTTTCTTT. Its protein product is CASSRGLMVLNTEAFF.